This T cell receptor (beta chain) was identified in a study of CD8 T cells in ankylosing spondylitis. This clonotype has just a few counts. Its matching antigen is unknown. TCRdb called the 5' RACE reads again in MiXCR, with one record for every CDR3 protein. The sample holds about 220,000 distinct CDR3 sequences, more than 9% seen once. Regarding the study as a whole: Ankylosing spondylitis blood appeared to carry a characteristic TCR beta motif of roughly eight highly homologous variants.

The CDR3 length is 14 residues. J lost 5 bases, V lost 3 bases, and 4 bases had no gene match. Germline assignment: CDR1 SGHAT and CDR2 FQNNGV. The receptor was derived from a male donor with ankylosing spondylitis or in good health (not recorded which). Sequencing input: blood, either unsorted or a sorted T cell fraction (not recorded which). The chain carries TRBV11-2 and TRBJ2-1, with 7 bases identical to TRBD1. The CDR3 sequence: CASSFGDSHNEQFF. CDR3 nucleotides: TGTGCCAGCAGCTTTGGGGACAGTCACAATGAGCAGTTCTTC.